This TCR beta chain was sequenced for a study of T cell repertoires in cytomegalovirus infection. Broader study findings: The response measured ex vivo was dominated by TCR beta clonotypes (HLA-C-restricted and CMV-specific).

A single record per CDR3 protein comes from TCRdb applying MiXCR to the reads. The sample records 640,000 or so distinct CDR3 sequences, approximately 33% being singletons. CDR1 is SGHVS and CDR2 is FNYEAQ in the germline V gene. Trimming cost V 5 bases and J 5 bases; bases outside gene matches: 15. The CDR3 contains 17 residues. In regard to this clonotype: Its antigen is unidentified.

The chain is built from TRBV7-6 and TRBJ2-5; TRBD2 matches at 9 bases. Source: cultured PBMCs, taken from culture after CMV antigen stimulation. This clonotype was sampled from a human donor in good health (CMV status not recorded). Some clones in this sample may be carry-over from other donors' samples. The CDR3 is CASSAHGVGGRAETQYF. CDR3 sequence (DNA): TGTGCCAGCAGCGCCCACGGCGTGGGCGGGAGGGCCGAGACCCAGTACTTC.